This T cell receptor beta chain was sequenced in a study of cytomegalovirus exposure and HLA in healthy donors. Study results and caveats: On later analysis, the bulk of CMV-associated TCR beta chains appeared to be HLA-restricted.

The V and J ends lost 5 bases and 1 base respectively, with 14 bases between them. Germline assignment: CDR1 GTSNPN and CDR2 SVGIG (reference sequence). The CDR3 extends over 14 amino acids. A multiplex PCR was run with 60 Vbeta primers and 13 Jbeta primers. Profiled with immunoSEQ multiplex PCR; TCRdb holds only in-frame clones, not every one. The table has about 120,000 clones, 65% to 80% seen once. As to this clone: Its antigen is undetermined.

This TCR derives from a man aged 55 to 70 in good health and CMV-seropositive. The rearrangement uses TRBV30 and TRBJ1-1; possibly TRBD1 for D (6 bases). Material: PBMCs. The CDR3: CAWGSGVSNTEAFF. In nucleotides, the CDR3 is TGTGCCTGGGGCTCAGGGGTTTCGAACACTGAAGCTTTCTTT.